This TCR beta chain was captured in a study of blood T cell repertoires in COVID-19. Study information: Sites across the United States, Italy and Spain contributed samples from acute and convalescent COVID-19. The analysed material was cDNA or gDNA that came from T cells, B-cell-depleted T cells, or PBMCs.

This CDR3 spans 14 amino acids. The germline CDR1 and CDR2 sequences are KGHSH and LQKENI. V gave up 3 bases and J gave up 2 bases; unmatched junction bases: 2. In the original processing: Counts of nucleated cells, estimated from reference gene primer amplification, were obtained. Method: immunoSEQ multiplex PCR; TCRdb's copy keeps in-frame clones and lacks some. From that table come the V and J calls and clone size; the DNA was used to work out D and trimming. The table includes some 130,000 clones, roughly 86% detected once. The sample comprised peripheral blood. The rearrangement uses TRBV18 and TRBJ1-2, with 8 bases that match TRBD1. The clonotype comes from a human donor in a cohort sampled during active COVID-19. CDR3 DNA: TGTGCCAGCTCACCGGGACAGGCGAACTATGGCTACACCTTC. It encodes CASSPGQANYGYTF.